Shown below are 23 T cell receptor beta chains from a single sample sequenced in a study of T cells after yellow fever vaccination. TCRdb re-called the 5' RACE reads with MiXCR, one entry per CDR3 protein. The sample gives under 30,000 distinct CDR3 sequences, less than 6.5% of which show up once; over 40% is in the top ten. The starting material was CD8+ T cells sorted from PBMCs, obtained 10 days after the yellow fever booster vaccination. These receptors originate from a man aged 25-45 years who received the YFV17D yellow fever vaccine.

This clonotype was seen ten or more times. J is TRBJ2-3 and V is TRBV7-6; D remains unclear. Deletions cut 4 bases from V and 1 base from J, with 9 bases between. Germline assignment: CDR1 SGHVS and CDR2 FNYEAQ. The CDR3 has 14 amino acids. The CDR3 protein is CASSYSQGTDTQYF. In DNA form, the CDR3 reads TGTGCCAGCAGCTATAGCCAGGGCACAGATACGCAGTATTTT.

This clonotype was counted at least ten times. This sequence joins TRBV3-1 and TRBJ2-1, with TRBD1 matching over 10 bases. V lost 6 bases and J lost 4; bases outside the gene matches: 6. The length of the CDR3 is 15 residues. The V gene's germline CDR1 is LGHDT and CDR2 YNNKEL (reference sequence). CDR3 sequence: CASREDRGIYNEQFF. CDR3 bases: TGTGCCAGCAGGGAGGACAGGGGGATTTACAATGAGCAGTTCTTC.

This clonotype was counted ten times or more. The genes are TRBV7-2 and TRBJ2-7; TRBD1 aligns across 9 bases. V lost 3 bases to trimming and J lost 6 bases; unmatched junction nucleotides: 12. Germline values: CDR1 SGHTA, CDR2 FQGNSA. This CDR3 spans 16 amino acids. CDR3 nucleotides: TGTGCCAGCAGCTTCCCGTCCGGGACAGGGAACTGCGAGCAGTACTTC. Translated: CASSFPSGTGNCEQYF.

This clonotype was observed many times. The chain carries TRBV27 and TRBJ2-7; no clear D. This CDR3 region has 15 residues. Deletions cut 0 bases from V and 3 bases from J, with 12 bases between. Germline lookup yields CDR1 MNHEY and CDR2 SMNVEV (reference sequence). In DNA, the CDR3 is TGTGCCAGCAGTTTATCTGGCGGATCGGACTACGAGCAGTACTTC. It yields the protein CASSLSGGSDYEQYF.

This clonotype was recorded many times. The rearrangement uses TRBV20-1 and TRBJ2-1, with 7 nucleotides matching TRBD2. Germline CDR1 DFQATT, CDR2 SNEGSKA (reference sequence). The CDR3 has 15 residues. V shed 0 bases and J 6 bases; nucleotides not matched to a gene: 8. The CDR3 sequence: CSARDLMRESNEQFF. The CDR3 DNA reads as TGCAGTGCTAGAGATCTAATGCGGGAGAGCAATGAGCAGTTCTTC.

This clonotype has a count of ten or more. The chain is built from TRBV7-9 and TRBJ2-7; 7 bases match TRBD2. This CDR3 comprises 13 residues. V lost 7 bases, J lost 3 bases, and 6 bases stayed unmatched. Germline V lookup: CDR1 SEHNR, CDR2 FQNEAQ (reference sequence). CDR3 in DNA: TGTGCCAGCATGGGGGGGGGAGACTACGAGCAGTACTTC. It specifies CASMGGGDYEQYF.

At least ten counts were recorded for this clonotype. This chain uses TRBV24-1 with TRBJ2-1, with TRBD1 matching over 8 bases. Germline V gene data show CDR1 as KGHDR and CDR2 as SFDVKD. J was trimmed by 4 bases and V by 0 bases; bases with no gene match: 7. The length of the CDR3 is 17 residues. The CDR3 DNA follows: TGTGCCACCAGTGATTTGCGGACAGGGCCCTCTTACAATGAGCAGTTCTTC. Its protein is CATSDLRTGPSYNEQFF.

This clonotype was counted many times. The chain carries TRBV2 and TRBJ2-5, with TRBD2 matching over 9 bases. This CDR3 region has 18 residues. J was trimmed by 2 bases and V by 2 bases; bases with no gene match: 12. The germline V gene has CDR1 SNHLY and CDR2 FYNNEI. The CDR3 protein is CASSEKVIVLAGQETQYF. The CDR3 coding sequence is TGTGCCAGCAGTGAAAAGGTTATAGTCCTAGCGGGGCAAGAGACCCAGTACTTC. Using reference TRBV2 and TRBJ2-5 for the parts outside the CDR3, the full variable domain is EPEVTQTPSHQVTQMGQEVILRCVPISNHLYFYWYRQILGQKVEFLVSFYNNEISEKSEIFDDQFSVERPDGSNFTLKIRSTKLEDSAMYFCASSEKVIVLAGQETQYFGPGTRLLVL.

This clonotype was found many times. CDR3 sequence reads: CASSQTGPPTDTQYF. The CDR3 coding sequence is TGTGCCAGCAGCCAAACTGGACCCCCCACAGATACGCAGTATTTT. The chain joins TRBV27 to TRBJ2-3; no clear D. The CDR3 loop spans 15 amino acids. Germline V gene sequence: CDR1 MNHEY, CDR2 SMNVEV (reference sequence). Trimming took 6 bases from V and 2 from J, leaving 15 bases between them.

This clonotype was recorded at least ten times. V gene TRBV20-1 combines with J gene TRBJ2-7, with TRBD2 matching 11 bases. Germline CDR1 DFQATT, CDR2 SNEGSKA (reference sequence). V dropped 0 bases and J dropped 0; count of bases not matched to a gene: 13. The CDR3 length is 19 residues. The CDR3 coding sequence is TGCAGTGCTAGAGATTTAGGGACGGCCGGGACTAGCGGCTCCTACGAGCAGTACTTC. It translates to CSARDLGTAGTSGSYEQYF.

At least ten counts were recorded for this clonotype. The gene calls are TRBV29-1 and TRBJ2-5; TRBD1 might be the D (6 bases). This CDR3 is 14 amino acids long. CDR1 and CDR2 from the germline V gene are SQVTM and ANQGSEA. V gave up 7 bases and J gave up 5 bases, with 20 bases separating them. CDR3 DNA: TGCAGCGGATCCGGGACAAGCGGCCCGGAGACCCAGTACTTC. Translated: CSGSGTSGPETQYF.

This clonotype was seen ten or more times. One end of the junction does not line up with germline, which may come from a read error. This chain joins TRBV11-2 and TRBJ2-7, with D maybe TRBD1 (5 bases). The CDR3 runs to 15 residues. Germline V lookup: CDR1 SGHAT, CDR2 FQNNGV. CDR3 DNA sequence: TGTGCCAGCAGCTTAGGCCCAACAGGTTCCTACGGGCAGTACTTC. Translated, it gives CASSLGPTGSYGQYF.

This clonotype was recorded at least ten times. V gene TRBV6-5 combines with J gene TRBJ2-1; tentatively, D is TRBD2 (5 bases). Germline assignment: CDR1 MNHEY and CDR2 SVGAGI. The CDR3 runs to 15 residues. V was trimmed by 6 bases and J by 2 bases, leaving 14 bases between them. CDR3 residues: CASRIASYTYNEQFF. The CDR3 DNA reads as TGTGCCAGCAGGATTGCTAGCTATACCTACAATGAGCAGTTCTTC.

At least ten counts were recorded for this clonotype. The J gene is TRBJ2-1, the V gene TRBV7-2; 9 nucleotides align to TRBD2. CDR3 length: 15 residues. V shed 5 bases and J 8 bases; nucleotides not matched to a gene: 10. Germline lookup yields CDR1 SGHTA and CDR2 FQGNSA. The CDR3: CASSRLGVAGDEQFF. Here the CDR3 DNA reads TGTGCCAGCAGCCGCCTCGGGGTAGCGGGAGATGAGCAGTTCTTC.

This clonotype was counted at least ten times. The rearrangement links TRBV4-3 to TRBJ2-6; 12 positions agree with TRBD2. The CDR3 contains 18 residues. V shed 2 bases, J shed 2 bases, and the junction held 4 bases outside the gene matches. Germline V gene sequence: CDR1 LGHNA, CDR2 YSLEER. The CDR3 coding sequence is TGCGCCAGCAGCCAACGACTAGCGGGGGTTCCTGGGGCCAACGTCCTGACTTTC. Translation gives CASSQRLAGVPGANVLTF.

This clonotype was observed many times. The rearrangement uses TRBV12-3 or TRBV12-4 and TRBJ2-1; D tentatively reads TRBD1 or TRBD2 (5 bases each). V lost 7 bases and J lost 8, with 18 bases in between. This CDR3 contains 14 residues. CDR3 loop: CASINLGDQHEQFF. The CDR3 bases are TGTGCCAGCATTAACCTGGGGGATCAGCATGAGCAGTTCTTC.

This clonotype has a count of ten or more. The chain employs TRBV7-2 and TRBJ2-5; TRBD2 matches 7 bases. The CDR3 has 15 residues. Trimming took 4 bases from V and 5 from J; bases not matched to a gene: 10. Per the germline V gene, CDR1 is SGHTA and CDR2 is FQGNSA. Written as DNA, the CDR3 is TGTGCCAGCAGCTCCAACGGACTAGTGGGTGAGACCCAGTACTTC. Amino acid sequence: CASSSNGLVGETQYF.

The V gene is TRBV29-1, the J gene TRBJ2-2; no definite D call. Trimming took 1 base from V and 1 from J, leaving 7 bases between them. The CDR3 consists of 14 residues. Germline V gene lookup returns CDR1 SQVTM and CDR2 ANQGSEA. In DNA form, the CDR3 reads TGCAGCGTTGAAGGCCTGGAGAACACCGGGGAGCTGTTTTTT. Amino acid sequence: CSVEGLENTGELFF.

This clonotype was counted many times. The rearrangement uses TRBV11-2 and TRBJ2-1; the D gene is possibly TRBD2 (6 bases). Germline V gene sequence: CDR1 SGHAT, CDR2 FQNNGV. The CDR3 runs 16 residues. The ends were cut back, 5 bases at V and 0 bases at J, with 14 bases in the middle. The CDR3 DNA reads TGTGCCAGCAGCCACCAGCGGGCAAGCTCCTACAATGAGCAGTTCTTC. This encodes CASSHQRASSYNEQFF.

In its sample, this clonotype was seen many times. This chain connects TRBV5-1 to TRBJ2-7; D may be TRBD1 (5 bases). In germline, CDR1 is SGHRS, CDR2 YFSETQ. The CDR3 is made up of 12 amino acids. V lost 5 bases to trimming and J lost 2 bases, with 8 bases between them. The CDR3 DNA reads TGCGCCAGCAGGACAGAAGCCTACGAGCAGTACTTC. Translated, it gives CASRTEAYEQYF.

The sample holds many counts of this clonotype. The chain couples TRBV9 to TRBJ2-7, with D maybe TRBD2 (7 bases). Germline lookup yields CDR1 SGDLS and CDR2 YYNGEE. V lost 3 bases and J 1 base, leaving 14 bases between the germline ends. This CDR3 comprises 15 residues. The CDR3 DNA reads as TGTGCCAGCAGCGCCTGGGGGGGGCCTTCCTACGAGCAGTACTTC. It codes for CASSAWGGPSYEQYF.

In the case of this clonotype: The CDR3 does not end in the conserved phenylalanine or tryptophan, so this is likely a read error. The CDR3 sequence is CASSFADTYEQYS. For the CDR3, the DNA is TGTGCCAGTAGTTTTGCAGATACCTACGAGCAGTACTCC. The chain carries TRBV19 and TRBJ2-7; D is unclear. V lost 5 bases and J 2 bases, leaving 10 bases between the germline ends. The germline V gene has CDR1 LNHDA and CDR2 SQIVND (reference sequence). The CDR3 is made up of 13 amino acids.

The table lists this clonotype with many counts. The chain employs TRBV3-1 and TRBJ2-5; TRBD1 agrees at 9 bases. Germline loops: CDR1 LGHDT, CDR2 YNNKEL (reference sequence). The CDR3 has 15 residues. Unmatched junction bases numbered 5, after V lost 2 bases and J lost 4 bases. CDR3 sequence reads: CASSQPGQGIETQYF. The CDR3 DNA reads TGTGCCAGCAGCCAACCCGGACAGGGGATAGAGACCCAGTACTTC.